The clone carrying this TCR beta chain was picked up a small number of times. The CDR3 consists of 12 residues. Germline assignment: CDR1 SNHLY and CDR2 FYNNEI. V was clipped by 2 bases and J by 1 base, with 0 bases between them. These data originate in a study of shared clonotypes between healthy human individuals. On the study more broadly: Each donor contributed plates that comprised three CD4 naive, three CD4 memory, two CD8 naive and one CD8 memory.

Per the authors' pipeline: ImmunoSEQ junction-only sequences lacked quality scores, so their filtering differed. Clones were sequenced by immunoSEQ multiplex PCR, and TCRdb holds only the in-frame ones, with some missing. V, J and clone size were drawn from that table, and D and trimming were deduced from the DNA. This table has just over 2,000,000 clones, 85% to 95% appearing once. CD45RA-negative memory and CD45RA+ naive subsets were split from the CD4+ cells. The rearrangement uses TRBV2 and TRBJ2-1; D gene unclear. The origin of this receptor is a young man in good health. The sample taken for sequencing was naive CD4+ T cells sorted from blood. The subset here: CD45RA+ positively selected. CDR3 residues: CASSESYNEQFF. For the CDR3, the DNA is TGTGCCAGCAGTGAATCCTACAATGAGCAGTTCTTC.